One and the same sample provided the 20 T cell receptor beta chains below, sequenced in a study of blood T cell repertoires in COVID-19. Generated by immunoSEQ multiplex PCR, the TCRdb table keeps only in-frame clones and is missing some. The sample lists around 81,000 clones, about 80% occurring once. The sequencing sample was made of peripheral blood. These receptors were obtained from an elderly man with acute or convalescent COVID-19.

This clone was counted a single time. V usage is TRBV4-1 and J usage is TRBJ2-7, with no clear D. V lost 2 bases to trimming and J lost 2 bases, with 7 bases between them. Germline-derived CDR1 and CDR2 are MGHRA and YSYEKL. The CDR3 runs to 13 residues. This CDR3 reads CASSQLETYEQYF. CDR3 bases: TGCGCCAGCAGCCAATTAGAGACCTACGAGCAGTACTTC.

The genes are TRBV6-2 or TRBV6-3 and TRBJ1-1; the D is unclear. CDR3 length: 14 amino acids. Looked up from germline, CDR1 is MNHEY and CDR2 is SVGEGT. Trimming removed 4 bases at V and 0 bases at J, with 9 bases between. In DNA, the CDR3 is TGTGCCAGCAGTTCTACCCTTATGAACACTGAAGCTTTCTTT. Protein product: CASSSTLMNTEAFF.

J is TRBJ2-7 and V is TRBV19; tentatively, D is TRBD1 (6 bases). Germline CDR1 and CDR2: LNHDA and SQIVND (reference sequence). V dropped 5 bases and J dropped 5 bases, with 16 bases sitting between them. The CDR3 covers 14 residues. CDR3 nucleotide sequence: TGTGCCAGTAGTTTCGGACAGCCTTTCGACGAGCAGTACTTC. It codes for CASSFGQPFDEQYF. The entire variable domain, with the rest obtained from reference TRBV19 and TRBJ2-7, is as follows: DGGITQSPKYLFRKEGQNVTLSCEQNLNHDAMYWYRQDPGQGLRLIYYSQIVNDFQKGDIAEGYSVSREKKESFPLTVTSAQKNPTAFYLCASSFGQPFDEQYFGPGTRLTVT.

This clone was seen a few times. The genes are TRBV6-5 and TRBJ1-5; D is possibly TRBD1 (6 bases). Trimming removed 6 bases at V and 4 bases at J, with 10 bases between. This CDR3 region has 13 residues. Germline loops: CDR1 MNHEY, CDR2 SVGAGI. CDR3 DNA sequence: TGTGCCAGCAGCGACAGGACGAATCAGCCCCAGCATTTT. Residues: CASSDRTNQPQHF.

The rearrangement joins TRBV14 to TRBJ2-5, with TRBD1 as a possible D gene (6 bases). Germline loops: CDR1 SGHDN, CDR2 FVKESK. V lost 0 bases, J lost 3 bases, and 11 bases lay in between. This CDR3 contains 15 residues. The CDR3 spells CASSQDLGQKETQYF. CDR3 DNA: TGTGCCAGCAGCCAAGATTTGGGACAAAAAGAGACCCAGTACTTC.

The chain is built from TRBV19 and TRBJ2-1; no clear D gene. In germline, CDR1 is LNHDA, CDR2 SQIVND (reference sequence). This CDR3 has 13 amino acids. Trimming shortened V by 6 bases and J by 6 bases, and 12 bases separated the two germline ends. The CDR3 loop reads CASRPPDFNEQFF. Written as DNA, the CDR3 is TGTGCCAGTAGACCTCCAGATTTCAATGAGCAGTTCTTC.

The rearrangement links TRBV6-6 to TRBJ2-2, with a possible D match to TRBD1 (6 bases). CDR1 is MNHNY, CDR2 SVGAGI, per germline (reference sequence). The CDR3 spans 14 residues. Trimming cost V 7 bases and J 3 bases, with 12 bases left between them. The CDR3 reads CASMGARDTGELFF. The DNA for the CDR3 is TGTGCCAGCATGGGGGCGCGGGACACCGGGGAGCTGTTTTTT.

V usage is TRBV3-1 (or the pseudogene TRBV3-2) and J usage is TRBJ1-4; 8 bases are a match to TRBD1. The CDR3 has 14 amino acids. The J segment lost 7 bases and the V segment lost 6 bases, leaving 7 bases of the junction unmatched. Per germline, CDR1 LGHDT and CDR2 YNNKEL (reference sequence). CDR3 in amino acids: CASRQGARGEKLFF. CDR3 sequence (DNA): TGTGCCAGCAGGCAGGGGGCGCGGGGTGAAAAACTGTTTTTT.

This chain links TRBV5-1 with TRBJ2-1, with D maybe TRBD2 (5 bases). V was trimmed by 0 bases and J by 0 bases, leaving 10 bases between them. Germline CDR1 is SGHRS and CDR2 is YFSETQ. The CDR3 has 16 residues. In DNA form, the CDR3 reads TGCGCCAGCAGCTTGGTAGCGTTAAGCTCCTACAATGAGCAGTTCTTC. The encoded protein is CASSLVALSSYNEQFF.

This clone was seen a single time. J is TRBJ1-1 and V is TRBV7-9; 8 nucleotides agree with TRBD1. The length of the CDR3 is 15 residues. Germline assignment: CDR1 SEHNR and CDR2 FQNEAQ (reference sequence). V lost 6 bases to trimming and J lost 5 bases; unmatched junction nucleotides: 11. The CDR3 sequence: CASRFIGQGLTEAFF. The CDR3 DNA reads TGTGCCAGCAGATTTATCGGACAGGGACTAACTGAAGCTTTCTTT.

Here the CDR3 DNA reads TGCGCCAGCAGCTCGGAGGGGTCCTCCTACAATGAGCAGTTCTTC. Encoded protein: CASSSEGSSYNEQFF. The genes are TRBV5-1 and TRBJ2-1; TRBD2 is a possible D gene (6 bases). The ends were cut back, 3 bases at V and 0 bases at J, with 10 bases in the middle. The CDR3 extends over 15 amino acids. Looked up from germline, CDR1 is SGHRS and CDR2 is YFSETQ.

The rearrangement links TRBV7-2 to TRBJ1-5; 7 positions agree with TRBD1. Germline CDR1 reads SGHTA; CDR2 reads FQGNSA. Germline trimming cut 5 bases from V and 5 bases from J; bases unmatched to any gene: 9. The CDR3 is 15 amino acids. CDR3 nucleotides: TGTGCCAGCAGCCCAGGGGGTGGGTGGGATCAGCCCCAGCATTTT. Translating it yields CASSPGGGWDQPQHF. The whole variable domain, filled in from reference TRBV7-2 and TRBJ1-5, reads GAGVSQSPSNKVTEKGKDVELRCDPISGHTALYWYRQSLGQGLEFLIYFQGNSAPDKSGLPSDRFSAERTGGSVSTLTIQRTQQEDSAVYLCASSPGGGWDQPQHFGDGTRLSIL.

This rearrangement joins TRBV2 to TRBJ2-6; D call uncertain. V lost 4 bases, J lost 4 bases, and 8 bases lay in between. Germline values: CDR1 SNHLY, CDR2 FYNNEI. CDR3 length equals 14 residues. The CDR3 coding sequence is TGTGCCAGCAGTGCCGGTTCCGGGGCCAACGTCCTGACTTTC. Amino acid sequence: CASSAGSGANVLTF. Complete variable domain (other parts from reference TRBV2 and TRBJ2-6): EPEVTQTPSHQVTQMGQEVILRCVPISNHLYFYWYRQILGQKVEFLVSFYNNEISEKSEIFDDQFSVERPDGSNFTLKIRSTKLEDSAMYFCASSAGSGANVLTFGAGSRLTVL.

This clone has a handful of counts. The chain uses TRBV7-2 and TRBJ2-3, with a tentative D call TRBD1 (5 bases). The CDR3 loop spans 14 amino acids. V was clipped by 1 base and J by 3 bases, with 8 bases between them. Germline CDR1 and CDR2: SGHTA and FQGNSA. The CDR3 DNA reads TGTGCCAGCAGCTTAGGCAGGGAAACAGATACGCAGTATTTT. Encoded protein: CASSLGRETDTQYF.

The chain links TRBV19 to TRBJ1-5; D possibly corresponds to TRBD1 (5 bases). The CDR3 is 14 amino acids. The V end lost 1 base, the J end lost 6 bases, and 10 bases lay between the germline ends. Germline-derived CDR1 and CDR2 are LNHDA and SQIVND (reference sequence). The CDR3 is CASSIAGDGQPQHF. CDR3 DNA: TGTGCCAGTAGTATAGCGGGGGATGGTCAGCCCCAGCATTTT.

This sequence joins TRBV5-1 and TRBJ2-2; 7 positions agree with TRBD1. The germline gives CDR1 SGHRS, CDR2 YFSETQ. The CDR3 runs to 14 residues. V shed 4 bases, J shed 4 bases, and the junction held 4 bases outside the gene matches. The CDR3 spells CASSRDRLTGELFF. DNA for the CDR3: TGCGCCAGCAGCCGGGACAGACTCACCGGGGAGCTGTTTTTT.

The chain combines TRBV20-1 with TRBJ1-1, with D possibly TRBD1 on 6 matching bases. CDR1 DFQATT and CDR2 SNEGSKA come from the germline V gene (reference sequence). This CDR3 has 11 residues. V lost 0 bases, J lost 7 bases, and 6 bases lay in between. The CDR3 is CSARDRGEAFF. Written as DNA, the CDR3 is TGCAGTGCTAGAGACAGGGGTGAAGCTTTCTTT.

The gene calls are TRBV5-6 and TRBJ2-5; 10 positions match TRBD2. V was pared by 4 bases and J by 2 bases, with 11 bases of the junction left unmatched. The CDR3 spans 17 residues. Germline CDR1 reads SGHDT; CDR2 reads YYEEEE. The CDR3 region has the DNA TGTGCCAGCAGCCCCAGGATTGGACTAGCGGCACAAGAGACCCAGTACTTC. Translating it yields CASSPRIGLAAQETQYF. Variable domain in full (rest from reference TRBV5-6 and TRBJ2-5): DAGVTQSPTHLIKTRGQQVTLRCSPKSGHDTVSWYQQALGQGPQFIFQYYEEEERQRGNFPDRFSGHQFPNYSSELNVNALLLGDSALYLCASSPRIGLAAQETQYFGPGTRLLVL.

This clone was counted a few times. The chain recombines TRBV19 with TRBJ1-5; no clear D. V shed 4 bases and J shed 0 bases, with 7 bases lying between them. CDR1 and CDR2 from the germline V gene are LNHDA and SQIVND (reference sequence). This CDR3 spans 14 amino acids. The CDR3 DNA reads TGTGCCAGTAGTAACAAGTATAGCAATCAGCCCCAGCATTTT. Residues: CASSNKYSNQPQHF.

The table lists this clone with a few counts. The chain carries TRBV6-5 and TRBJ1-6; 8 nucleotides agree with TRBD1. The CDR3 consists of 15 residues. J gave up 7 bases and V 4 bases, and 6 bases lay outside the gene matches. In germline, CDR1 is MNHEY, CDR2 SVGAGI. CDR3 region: CASSSWTGLNSPLHF. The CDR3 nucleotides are TGTGCCAGCAGTTCATGGACAGGGTTAAATTCACCCCTCCACTTT.